Presented here are 9 T cell receptor beta chains from one specimen sequenced in a study of blood T cell dynamics during melanoma immunotherapy. Time point indicated: pre-treatment baseline. This table comes from immunoSEQ multiplex PCR, and its TCRdb copy is limited to in-frame clones, with some not included. This sample has about 5,800 clones, with roughly 85% found just once. The source material was blood, sampled from a patient treated with checkpoint blockade. The receptor source for this set is a human donor with melanoma.

This chain uses TRBV5-1 with TRBJ2-4; a weak D match, TRBD1 (5 bases). The V and J ends lost 4 bases and 3 bases respectively, with 20 bases between them. Germline lookup yields CDR1 SGHRS and CDR2 YFSETQ. This CDR3 region has 17 residues. The CDR3 reads CASSQDSQGSSKNIQYF. The CDR3 DNA reads TGCGCCAGCAGCCAAGATAGCCAGGGATCCAGCAAAAACATTCAGTACTTC.

The rearrangement links TRBV18 to TRBJ2-4; 8 bases agree with TRBD1. This CDR3 is 14 amino acids long. The junction had 3 bases not matched to a gene; V was cut back by 3 bases and J by 5 bases. Looked up from germline, CDR1 is KGHSH and CDR2 is LQKENI. The CDR3 is CASSPSGGQNIQYF. The CDR3 bases are TGTGCCAGCTCACCTTCAGGGGGCCAAAACATTCAGTACTTC.

This CDR3 reads CASSHLHGPTTNEKLFF. In DNA, the CDR3 is TGTGCCAGCAGCCATCTCCACGGCCCGACAACTAATGAAAAACTGTTTTTT. The chain carries TRBV5-6 and TRBJ1-4; no firm D call. CDR1 and CDR2 from the germline V gene are SGHDT and YYEEEE. The CDR3 length is 17 residues. The V and J ends lost 4 bases and 0 bases respectively, with 16 bases between them.

The rearrangement uses TRBV4-1 and TRBJ2-5; D may correspond to TRBD1 or TRBD2 (5 bases each). Looked up from germline, CDR1 is MGHRA and CDR2 is YSYEKL. Trimming left V 4 bases short and J 11 bases short, with 17 bases between. This CDR3 spans 13 amino acids. In DNA form, the CDR3 reads TGCGCCAGCAGCCCCCAACTAGTGGGGGAGCAGTACTTC. As protein: CASSPQLVGEQYF.

This sequence joins TRBV25-1 and TRBJ1-2; maybe TRBD1 (5 bases). The V end was cut by 0 bases, the J end by 0 bases, with 8 bases between. The CDR3 spans 15 residues. CDR1 is MGHDK and CDR2 is SYGVNS in the germline V gene. CDR3 sequence: CASSEYGRANYGYTF. Here the CDR3 DNA reads TGTGCCAGCAGTGAATATGGCAGGGCTAACTATGGCTACACCTTC.

J is TRBJ2-3 and V is TRBV7-2; no firm D call. V shed 1 base and J shed 5 bases, with 13 bases lying between them. Germline assignment: CDR1 SGHTA and CDR2 FQGNSA. This CDR3 contains 15 residues. CDR3 nucleotides: TGTGCCAGCAGCTTAGGATTGCCAAGTCAAGATACGCAGTATTTT. Translating gives CASSLGLPSQDTQYF.

The chain recombines TRBV28 with TRBJ2-3; unclear D gene. This CDR3 has 15 residues. Germline assignment: CDR1 MDHEN and CDR2 SYDVKM. The V gene lost 8 bases and the J gene lost 0 bases, with 15 bases spanning the gap. The CDR3 sequence: CASRLWWSSTDTQYF. CDR3 nucleotides: TGTGCCAGCCGACTTTGGTGGTCTAGCACAGATACGCAGTATTTT.

V gene TRBV28 combines with J gene TRBJ1-2; 9 bases line up with TRBD1. J lost 4 bases, V lost 3 bases, and 3 bases had no gene match. The CDR3 consists of 14 residues. Per the germline V gene, CDR1 is MDHEN and CDR2 is SYDVKM. CDR3 nucleotide sequence: TGTGCCAGCAGTTTGACAGGGGGAATCTATGGCTACACCTTC. Its translation: CASSLTGGIYGYTF.

The J gene is TRBJ1-3, the V gene TRBV9; perhaps TRBD1 as D (6 bases). From germline, CDR1 is SGDLS and CDR2 YYNGEE. V lost 0 bases to trimming and J lost 4 bases, with 8 bases between them. This CDR3 contains 14 residues. The chain's CDR3 is CASSVGGAGNTIYF. The DNA of the CDR3 is TGTGCCAGCAGCGTAGGGGGGGCCGGAAACACCATATATTTT.